A single sample is the source of the 26 T cell receptor beta chains below, sequenced in a study of somatic mutations in cytotoxic T cells in rheumatoid arthritis. Sequencing was performed with immunoSEQ multiplex PCR; in TCRdb, only in-frame clones are kept and a portion is missing. The sample contains approximately 30,000 clones, 82% of which appear only once. The sequenced sample consisted of CD8+ T cells sorted from blood. These receptors were obtained from an adult with rheumatoid arthritis.

This clone was seen a few times. This chain joins TRBV19 and TRBJ2-7, with a possible D match to TRBD2 (6 bases). This CDR3 has 15 amino acids. V was cut by 3 bases and J by 2 bases, with 14 bases left in between. CDR1 is LNHDA, CDR2 SQIVND, per germline (reference sequence). The CDR3 reads CASSIGRGAPYEQYF. DNA of the CDR3: TGTGCCAGTAGTATCGGGCGGGGCGCTCCCTACGAGCAGTACTTC.

V is TRBV6-5 and J is TRBJ2-2; no definite D call. The germline gives CDR1 MNHEY, CDR2 SVGAGI. The CDR3 spans 13 residues. Trimming removed 0 bases from V and 4 bases from J, with 3 bases in between. The CDR3 DNA is TGTGCCAGCAGTTACTCGGGCACCGGGGAGCTGTTTTTT. Translating gives CASSYSGTGELFF.

This clone appeared a single time. This chain joins TRBV9 and TRBJ2-6, with unresolved D. Germline assignment: CDR1 SGDLS and CDR2 YYNGEE. Trimming left V 6 bases short and J 1 base short, with 14 bases between. This CDR3 spans 16 amino acids. The CDR3 spells CASTHSRSSGANVLTF. The DNA of the CDR3 is TGTGCCAGCACTCACAGCCGGTCTTCTGGGGCCAACGTCCTGACTTTC.

The chain uses TRBV29-1 and TRBJ1-1, with D unresolved. The V gene's germline CDR1 is SQVTM and CDR2 ANQGSEA. Trimming removed 7 bases from V and 0 bases from J, with 12 bases in between. CDR3 length: 13 residues. CDR3 residues: CSAGRLMNTEAFF. The DNA for the CDR3 is TGCAGCGCAGGACGCCTGATGAACACTGAAGCTTTCTTT.

J is TRBJ1-1 and V is TRBV5-1; D is unclear. Germline V CDR1 and CDR2: SGHRS, YFSETQ. V lost 0 bases and J 6 bases, leaving 15 bases between the germline ends. The CDR3 runs 15 residues. Here the CDR3 reads CASSLAAPVVPEAFF. For the CDR3, the DNA is TGCGCCAGCAGCTTGGCCGCCCCGGTGGTCCCTGAAGCTTTCTTT.

The chain links TRBV7-6 to TRBJ2-7, with TRBD2 identical over 11 bases. This CDR3 is 15 amino acids long. Germline trimming cut 5 bases from V and 3 bases from J; bases unmatched to any gene: 6. Germline lookup yields CDR1 SGHVS and CDR2 FNYEAQ. The CDR3 nucleotides are TGTGCCAGCAGCCAGACTAGCGGGGTGAACTACGAGCAGTACTTC. Translation: CASSQTSGVNYEQYF.

The chain has TRBV2 and TRBJ1-2; D not resolved. This CDR3 region has 13 residues. Germline V CDR1 and CDR2: SNHLY, FYNNEI. V gave up 8 bases and J gave up 4 bases, with 14 bases separating them. The CDR3 region is CASFNSEFYGYTF. In DNA form, the CDR3 reads TGTGCCAGCTTCAACTCAGAGTTCTATGGCTACACCTTC. Using reference TRBV2 and TRBJ1-2 for the parts outside the CDR3, the full variable domain is EPEVTQTPSHQVTQMGQEVILRCVPISNHLYFYWYRQILGQKVEFLVSFYNNEISEKSEIFDDQFSVERPDGSNFTLKIRSTKLEDSAMYFCASFNSEFYGYTFGSGTRLTVV.

J is TRBJ1-2 and V is TRBV4-1; the D gene is possibly TRBD1 (5 bases). V dropped 0 bases and J dropped 11 bases, with 22 bases sitting between them. The CDR3 is 16 residues long. Per the germline V gene, CDR1 is MGHRA and CDR2 is YSYEKL. The CDR3 loop is CASSQEPRGIALHYTF. The CDR3 nucleotides read TGCGCCAGCAGCCAAGAACCCCGGGGGATTGCTCTACATTACACCTTC.

This chain joins TRBV7-9 and TRBJ2-1, with 8 bases matching TRBD1. This CDR3 has 16 residues. The germline gives CDR1 SEHNR, CDR2 FQNEAQ (reference sequence). V was pared by 1 base and J by 0 bases, with 2 bases of the junction left unmatched. CDR3 DNA sequence: TGTGCCAGCAGCTTAGGGACAGGGACCTCCTACAATGAGCAGTTCTTC. It codes for CASSLGTGTSYNEQFF.

This sequence joins TRBV21-1 and TRBJ1-5; no DNA check was done on the table's D call, TRBD1. TRBV21-1 is labeled a pseudogene. The CDR3 sequence is 14 residues long. As DNA, the CDR3 is TGTGCCAGCAGCACAACTCGAGGGGGTCAGCCCCAGCATTTT. This codes for CASSTTRGGQPQHF.

This clone was observed a single time. The V call is TRBV4-1, the J call TRBJ2-7; 7 bases line up with TRBD2. Trimming took 1 base from V and 3 from J; bases not matched to a gene: 3. This CDR3 has 14 amino acids. From germline, CDR1 is MGHRA and CDR2 YSYEKL. The CDR3, as DNA: TGCGCCAGCAGCCAAGCGCGGGAGAGCTACGAGCAGTACTTC. Protein product: CASSQARESYEQYF.

The chain employs TRBV11-3 and TRBJ2-7; D possibly corresponds to TRBD2 (5 bases). The V gene lost 4 bases and the J gene lost 3 bases, with 13 bases spanning the gap. The germline V gene encodes CDR1 SGHNT and CDR2 YENEEA. CDR3 length: 14 amino acids. DNA for the CDR3: TGTGCCAGCAGCTCCTCCCCGAGGGTCTACGAGCAGTACTTC. Protein: CASSSSPRVYEQYF.

The chain has TRBV6-5 and TRBJ2-7, with D maybe TRBD2 (7 bases). The V gene's germline CDR1 is MNHEY and CDR2 SVGAGI. CDR3 size: 12 residues. The V gene lost 5 bases and the J gene lost 9 bases, with 14 bases spanning the gap. CDR3 residues: CASSPSGGWQYF. The CDR3 region has the DNA TGTGCCAGCAGTCCCTCGGGGGGCTGGCAGTACTTC.

This rearrangement joins TRBV5-6 to TRBJ1-2, with TRBD1 as a possible D gene (6 bases). This CDR3 is 12 amino acids long. Germline V gene sequence: CDR1 SGHDT, CDR2 YYEEEE. V lost 0 bases, J lost 12 bases, and 12 bases lay in between. For the CDR3, the DNA is TGTGCCAGCAGCTTGGGGGGGGGCCGGGACACCTTC. Translation gives CASSLGGGRDTF.

This chain uses TRBV4-3 with TRBJ2-7; D may be TRBD1 (6 bases). The germline V gene encodes CDR1 LGHNA and CDR2 YSLEER. V was cut by 0 bases and J by 2 bases, with 17 bases left in between. This CDR3 is built from 17 residues. This CDR3 is CASSQDVGTPNPYEQYF. As DNA, the CDR3 is TGCGCCAGCAGCCAAGATGTCGGGACACCAAATCCCTACGAGCAGTACTTC.

This clone showed up just a few times. The gene calls are TRBV6-1 and TRBJ1-1; D is possibly TRBD1 (6 bases). The germline V and J ends were trimmed by 2 bases and 2 bases, with 15 bases remaining between them. The CDR3 consists of 16 residues. Germline CDR1 MNHNS, CDR2 SASEGT. CDR3 region: CASSESTEGGNTEAFF. The CDR3 DNA reads TGTGCCAGCAGTGAATCTACCGAGGGGGGAAACACTGAAGCTTTCTTT.

This clone showed up just a few times. The chain recombines TRBV6-5 with TRBJ1-6; 8 positions agree with TRBD1. The V gene's germline CDR1 is MNHEY and CDR2 SVGAGI. The CDR3 totals 15 residues. V shed 3 bases, J shed 9 bases, and the junction held 7 bases outside the gene matches. This CDR3 reads CASSYGQGGISPLHF. The CDR3 nucleotides are TGTGCCAGCAGTTATGGACAGGGAGGGATTTCACCCCTCCACTTT.

The rearrangement links TRBV19 to TRBJ1-6; 9 positions match TRBD1. CDR3 length: 16 residues. Germline CDR1 and CDR2: LNHDA and SQIVND (reference sequence). J lost 3 bases, V lost 6 bases, and 6 bases had no gene match. This CDR3 reads CASSTGGAYYNSPLHF. The CDR3 DNA reads as TGTGCCAGTAGCACAGGGGGCGCCTACTATAATTCACCCCTCCACTTT.

The chain combines TRBV7-9 with TRBJ1-4; TRBD1 aligns across 8 bases. CDR3 length equals 14 residues. The V gene end was trimmed by 5 bases and the J gene end by 3 bases; junction bases not matched to a gene: 2. Germline CDR1 and CDR2: SEHNR and FQNEAQ (reference sequence). This CDR3 reads CASSPTGANEKLFF. The CDR3 nucleotides read TGTGCCAGCAGCCCGACAGGGGCTAATGAAAAACTGTTTTTT.

The CDR3 sequence is CASSRAGQGEKLFF. CDR3 nucleotide sequence: TGTGCCAGCAGCCGGGCCGGTCAGGGTGAAAAACTGTTTTTT. The gene calls are TRBV28 and TRBJ1-4; perhaps TRBD1 as D (5 bases). The CDR3 loop spans 14 amino acids. CDR1 is MDHEN, CDR2 SYDVKM, per germline. Trimming took off 6 bases at V and 7 bases at J, with 15 bases between the two ends.

The chain recombines TRBV29-1 with TRBJ1-2; 11 positions agree with TRBD1. Germline CDR1 is SQVTM and CDR2 is ANQGSEA. Trimming removed 4 bases from V and 4 bases from J; junction bases left unmatched: 8. The CDR3 runs 15 residues. CDR3 protein: CSVAGQGAVIYGYTF. The CDR3 DNA sequence: TGCAGCGTTGCAGGACAGGGGGCAGTGATCTATGGCTACACCTTC.

The CDR3 spells CASSEGQAGFGGYTF. The CDR3 DNA reads TGTGCCAGCAGTGAAGGACAGGCAGGTTTTGGTGGCTACACCTTC. The chain links TRBV6-4 to TRBJ1-2, with 7 bases fitting TRBD1. The trim removed 3 bases at V and 7 bases at J, leaving 11 bases unmatched. The CDR3 covers 15 residues. Germline CDR1 reads MRHNA; CDR2 reads SNTAGT.

The CDR3 is CASTPGQGAANEKLFF. The CDR3 region has the DNA TGCGCCAGCACCCCGGGACAGGGGGCTGCTAATGAAAAACTGTTTTTT. The chain carries TRBV23-1 and TRBJ1-4; TRBD1 agrees at 12 bases. TRBV23-1 is flagged as an ORF with uncertain function. V was pared by 7 bases and J by 3 bases, with 6 bases of the junction left unmatched. CDR3 size: 16 residues.

The V call is TRBV5-4, the J call TRBJ2-7, with no clear D. CDR1 is SGHNT, CDR2 YYREEE, per germline (reference sequence). The CDR3 has 13 residues. Trimming cost V 1 base and J 4 bases, with 9 bases left between them. The CDR3 coding sequence is TGTGCCAGCAGCTTGACTAAAGGGTACGAGCAGTACTTC. Protein product: CASSLTKGYEQYF.

The rearrangement uses TRBV6-1 and TRBJ1-2, with no clear D. The V gene's germline CDR1 is MNHNS and CDR2 SASEGT. The V end was cut by 4 bases, the J end by 8 bases, with 11 bases between. CDR3 length equals 12 residues. The chain's CDR3 is CASSVDYWGYTF. CDR3 nucleotide sequence: TGTGCCAGCAGTGTAGACTACTGGGGCTACACCTTC.

The chain is built from TRBV2 and TRBJ2-5; D is perhaps TRBD1 (6 bases). Trimming took 3 bases from V and 5 from J, leaving 13 bases between them. CDR3 length: 14 amino acids. The germline V gene encodes CDR1 SNHLY and CDR2 FYNNEI. The CDR3 bases are TGTGCCAGCAGTGATGAAACAGGGCCGGAGACCCAGTACTTC. As protein: CASSDETGPETQYF.